This T cell receptor beta chain was retrieved from a study of T-cell memory formation after mild COVID-19 (dated by TCRdb to the early 2020s). With respect to the entire study: TCR sequence clusters from the two donors were largely donor specific. The cohort was made up of two young adult volunteers, one female and one male, who were previously healthy. In two donors, T-cell clones that expanded and contracted after mild COVID-19 were followed by sequencing TCRalpha and TCRbeta repertoires longitudinally.

The germline V gene supplies CDR1 SGHTA and CDR2 FQGNSA. Germline trimming: 5 bases from V, 7 bases from J; junction bases outside gene matches: 10. Spanning cysteine to phenylalanine, the CDR3 consists of 15 amino acids. The read is trimmed to its CDR3 DNA, 45 bases read in frame from base 1. Ficoll-Paque density gradient centrifugation was the method used to isolate PBMCs. Sequencing relied on an Illumina NovaSeq 6000. Using 5'RACE with constant-segment primers, TCRalpha and TCRbeta cDNA libraries were constructed, with sample barcodes and unique molecular identifiers added in the process. Trizol reagent was used to extract RNA from every sample. Libraries were amplified in two PCR steps, with a second sample barcode and Illumina TruSeq adapters added in the second step. The libraries were sequenced on an Illumina NovaSeq using 2 x 150 bp paired-end reads. The authors processed their data as follows. The reads were demultiplexed and collapsed into UMI-guided consensus sequences using migec v1.2.7. Using mixcr v2.1.11, the UMI consensuses were aligned to TRA and TRB V and J templates and assembled into clonotypes. Clonotypes were classified as expanded or contracted when called significant by both edgeR and NoisET, with noise models trained on biological replicates. edgeR calls used a false discovery rate-adjusted p below 0.01 and a log2 fold-change threshold of 1. As an exploratory analysis of dynamics, PCA with hierarchical clustering was applied to max-normalized trajectories of the 1000 most abundant clonotypes. Each responding clone was given a CD4 or CD8 phenotype based on the CD4+ and CD8+ repertoires, which had been sequenced separately. TCRdb passed the public sequencing reads through fastp at Q25 and MiXCR, retaining productive beta sequences. Each entry merges the rows of one CDR3 protein and shows their most common DNA and genes. V and J calls and clone size were set by TCRdb, not the authors. The sample contains roughly 500,000 distinct CDR3 sequences, around 21% of them found a single time. Jointly, the top ten make up around 12% of the sample.

Of note for this clonotype: Its antigen remains unidentified. No base quality values were provided; no much bigger clone lies one nucleotide off.

Points the paper makes about the study in general: The study covered only a couple of mild cases, and larger cohorts including severe cases with pre-infection samples were considered necessary. Contracting CD4+ clones were located mainly in the CM and EM memory subsets, whereas CD8+ clones were found to be enriched in EMRA. SARS-CoV-2 specificity was not confirmed for the second-wave clones peaking on day 37. The detection of some responding clones in pre-infection memory suggests that pre-existing cross-reactive memory T cells joined the SARS-CoV-2 response. Balanced CD4/CD8 phenotypes were observed for clones contracting from day 15 to 85, whereas a bias towards CD4+ was observed for a second wave of clones expanding from day 15 to 37.

Rearrangement joined TRBV7-2 to TRBJ2-1; 8 bases in the middle match TRBD1. The sequence derives from an adult woman who had mild COVID-19 (a few samples of this study predate the infection). The sample titles of this study are shuffled in the database, so cell type and time point are left out; the donor was told from shared clones. Input material: PBMCs or a T cell subset sorted from them (not recorded which). The sequence in DNA is TGTGCCAGCAGCCCCAGGACAGGGAGGAGGAATGAGCAGTTCTTC. The translation is CASSPRTGRRNEQFF.